The 29 T cell receptor beta chains listed next were all sequenced from one sample in a study of blood T cell repertoires in COVID-19. Only in-frame clones appear in the TCRdb table, and some are missing; sequencing was by immunoSEQ multiplex PCR. The sample lists roughly 230,000 clones, around 88% occurring once. Material for sequencing was peripheral blood. All receptors come from a man in his forties with active or convalescent COVID-19.

The chain recombines TRBV7-2 with TRBJ1-2; the D is unclear. The germline gives CDR1 SGHTA, CDR2 FQGNSA. Trimming pared 2 bases from V and 2 bases from J, leaving 12 bases between. The CDR3 is made up of 15 amino acids. CDR3 in DNA: TGTGCCAGCAGCTTAAGACTCCTTAGCAACTATGGCTACACCTTC. Protein product: CASSLRLLSNYGYTF.

V gene TRBV28 combines with J gene TRBJ1-2; D is ambiguous. Germline V gene data show CDR1 as MDHEN and CDR2 as SYDVKM. The CDR3 consists of 13 residues. Trimming took off 6 bases at V and 0 bases at J, with 8 bases between the two ends. The DNA of the CDR3 is TGTGCCAGCAGCGTAGCTGCTAACTATGGCTACACCTTC. Residues: CASSVAANYGYTF.

The chain is built from TRBV24-1 and TRBJ1-5, with 9 positions matching TRBD1. CDR3 length: 17 amino acids. V lost 3 bases and J lost 3; bases outside the gene matches: 8. The V gene's germline CDR1 is KGHDR and CDR2 SFDVKD. The CDR3 loop is CATSDSTGGEFNQPQHF. In nucleotides, the CDR3 is TGTGCCACCAGTGATAGCACAGGGGGCGAGTTCAATCAGCCCCAGCATTTT.

This clone is a singleton in its sample. The V call is TRBV10-1, the J call TRBJ1-6; possible D gene TRBD1, 5 bases. V lost 9 bases to trimming and J lost 5 bases, with 11 bases between them. The CDR3 is 13 amino acids. Germline V gene data show CDR1 as WNHNN and CDR2 as SYGVQD (reference sequence). The CDR3 bases are TGCGCCAGTCGACAGTCGAATAATTCACCCCTCCACTTT. This sequence encodes CASRQSNNSPLHF.

The CDR3 region has the DNA TGCAGTGCCACCGACAGGGACGAGCAGTACTTC. This codes for CSATDRDEQYF. The chain links TRBV20-1 to TRBJ2-7, with TRBD1 identical over 7 bases. This CDR3 has 11 amino acids. Germline-derived CDR1 and CDR2 are DFQATT and SNEGSKA (reference sequence). The V gene end was trimmed by 6 bases and the J gene end by 5 bases; junction bases not matched to a gene: 4.

The CDR3 DNA follows: TGTGCCAGCAGTGGGGGGGACACCATATATTTT. Amino acid sequence: CASSGGDTIYF. This chain uses TRBV12-3 or TRBV12-4 with TRBJ1-3, with a weak D call TRBD1 (5 bases). V shed 5 bases and J shed 8 bases, with 7 bases lying between them. The CDR3 has 11 amino acids.

The J gene is TRBJ1-1, the V gene TRBV7-8, with TRBD1 as a possible D gene (6 bases). Looked up from germline, CDR1 is SGHVS and CDR2 is FQNEAQ. The V and J ends lost 6 bases and 2 bases respectively, with 16 bases between them. CDR3 length: 15 amino acids. The CDR3 sequence is CASSFMGGGNTEAFF. The CDR3 DNA reads TGTGCCAGCAGTTTCATGGGAGGGGGTAACACTGAAGCTTTCTTT.

The chain combines TRBV21-1 with TRBJ1-6. TRBV21-1 has pseudogene status. This CDR3 has 15 residues. The CDR3 DNA reads TGTGCCAGCACCCCCGACGTGTCGGGAGTCGAGGCCCTCCACTTT. Its translation: CASTPDVSGVEALHF.

The chain recombines TRBV28 with TRBJ1-2, with D possibly being TRBD1 (5 bases). The germline V gene has CDR1 MDHEN and CDR2 SYDVKM. V was cut by 3 bases and J by 0 bases, with 11 bases left in between. The length of the CDR3 is 15 residues. The CDR3 DNA reads TGTGCCAGCAGTTTTCTTACAGGTACTAACTATGGCTACACCTTC. Residues: CASSFLTGTNYGYTF.

This clone was seen at least ten times. The V gene is TRBV7-3, the J gene TRBJ2-3; 10 nucleotides line up with TRBD2. CDR1 and CDR2 from the germline V gene are SGHTA and FQGTGA. The CDR3 length is 16 residues. J lost 4 bases, V lost 0 bases, and 4 bases had no gene match. This chain's CDR3 is CASSLTATSGSDTQYF. CDR3 bases: TGTGCCAGCAGCTTAACAGCGACTAGCGGGTCAGATACGCAGTATTTT.

The genes are TRBV19 and TRBJ1-3, with D uncertain. This CDR3 spans 14 amino acids. Germline values: CDR1 LNHDA, CDR2 SQIVND (reference sequence). Trimming removed 4 bases from V and 2 bases from J, with 9 bases in between. CDR3 nucleotide sequence: TGTGCCAGTAGTAAGGGAGGAACTGGAAACACCATATATTTT. Its translation: CASSKGGTGNTIYF.

The rearrangement links TRBV20-1 to TRBJ2-5, with TRBD2 matching 7 bases. V trimming: 3 bases; J trimming: 4 bases; junction bases outside the gene matches: 5. Germline assignment: CDR1 DFQATT and CDR2 SNEGSKA (reference sequence). There are 13 residues in the CDR3. CDR3 coding DNA: TGCAGTGCTAGTTCTTCGGGGGGAGAGACCCAGTACTTC. The encoded protein is CSASSSGGETQYF.

This chain uses TRBV19 with TRBJ2-3; D remains unclear. V shed 4 bases and J shed 2 bases, with 7 bases lying between them. The germline CDR1 and CDR2 sequences are LNHDA and SQIVND (reference sequence). This CDR3 contains 13 residues. This CDR3 reads CASSTSYTDTQYF. The CDR3 bases are TGTGCCAGTAGTACGAGCTACACAGATACGCAGTATTTT.

V gene TRBV21-1 combines with J gene TRBJ2-1; TRBD1, the table's D call, lacks a check against the DNA. TRBV21-1 represents a pseudogene. This CDR3 spans 13 amino acids. The CDR3 spells CASRVVQELEQFF. The CDR3 bases are TGTGCCAGCAGGGTGGTCCAGGAACTTGAGCAGTTCTTC.

This clone was observed a handful of times. V and J are TRBV6-5 and TRBJ2-5; D uncertain. Germline CDR1 MNHEY, CDR2 SVGAGI. V was clipped by 7 bases and J by 2 bases, with 14 bases between them. The CDR3 loop spans 14 amino acids. CDR3 amino acids: CASTLRPGQETQYF. For the CDR3, the DNA is TGTGCCAGCACCTTACGTCCGGGTCAAGAGACCCAGTACTTC.

The chain couples TRBV21-1 to TRBJ2-1; the table's D call of TRBD2 was not tested on the DNA. TRBV21-1 is an annotated pseudogene. The CDR3 has 17 residues. The CDR3 reads CASSKVSSERGFDEQFF. The CDR3 DNA follows: TGTGCCAGCAGCAAAGTGAGCTCGGAGCGGGGGTTCGATGAGCAGTTCTTC.

The CDR3 nucleotides are TGTGCCAGCAGTTACTCGATCAGCGGGAGCACAGATACGCAGTATTTT. The encoded protein is CASSYSISGSTDTQYF. The chain uses TRBV6-5 and TRBJ2-3; D is possibly TRBD2 (6 bases). CDR1 and CDR2 from the germline V gene are MNHEY and SVGAGI. The V end was cut by 0 bases, the J end by 0 bases, with 10 bases between. The CDR3 is 16 amino acids.

V gene TRBV6-6 combines with J gene TRBJ2-7, with 11 bases aligning to TRBD1. Per germline, CDR1 MNHNY and CDR2 SVGAGI (reference sequence). CDR3 length equals 15 residues. Losses at the gene ends were 6 bases for V and 6 bases for J; bases not matched to a gene: 10. CDR3 region: CASSPAGQGVVEQYF. CDR3 sequence (DNA): TGTGCCAGCAGCCCAGCGGGACAGGGGGTTGTCGAGCAGTACTTC.

The chain couples TRBV4-1 to TRBJ1-2; no reliable D call. Trimming cost V 2 bases and J 2 bases, with 12 bases left between them. CDR3 length: 15 amino acids. The germline gives CDR1 MGHRA, CDR2 YSYEKL. In DNA, the CDR3 is TGCGCCAGCAGCCAAACAGTCGACGAAAACTATGGCTACACCTTC. Translation gives CASSQTVDENYGYTF.

The chain combines TRBV6-2 or TRBV6-3 with TRBJ2-7; D perhaps matches TRBD2 (7 bases). The V gene lost 2 bases and the J gene lost 6 bases, with 11 bases spanning the gap. CDR3 length equals 13 residues. In germline, CDR1 is MNHEY, CDR2 SVGEGT. CDR3 bases: TGTGCCAGCAGTTACCCCGGGGGGCTCGAGCAGTACTTC. Translated, it gives CASSYPGGLEQYF.

The V gene is TRBV2, the J gene TRBJ2-3, with D hard to call. The germline V and J ends were trimmed by 6 bases and 5 bases, with 6 bases remaining between them. Germline values: CDR1 SNHLY, CDR2 FYNNEI. The CDR3 spans 11 residues. The CDR3 loop is CASRALDTQYF. The CDR3 DNA follows: TGTGCCAGCAGGGCCCTAGATACGCAGTATTTT. The full variable domain, with the rest looked up from reference TRBV2 and TRBJ2-3, is EPEVTQTPSHQVTQMGQEVILRCVPISNHLYFYWYRQILGQKVEFLVSFYNNEISEKSEIFDDQFSVERPDGSNFTLKIRSTKLEDSAMYFCASRALDTQYFGPGTRLTVL.

This clone was observed a handful of times. CDR3 sequence reads: CASSLDISTGLSPGELFF. CDR3 nucleotides: TGTGCCAGCAGCTTGGATATCTCTACAGGGCTTTCGCCCGGGGAGCTGTTTTTT. The chain uses TRBV5-6 and TRBJ2-2; TRBD1 might be the D (6 bases). V was cut by 0 bases and J by 6 bases, with 21 bases left in between. The CDR3 covers 18 residues. Germline loops: CDR1 SGHDT, CDR2 YYEEEE.

The V and J genes are TRBV13 and TRBJ2-5, with TRBD2 matching 7 bases. J gave up 2 bases and V 4 bases, and 7 bases lay outside the gene matches. Germline assignment: CDR1 PRHDT and CDR2 FYEKMQ (reference sequence). The CDR3 sequence is 15 residues long. The CDR3 sequence: CASSSLSLAQETQYF. CDR3 in DNA: TGTGCCAGCAGCTCCCTCTCACTAGCGCAAGAGACCCAGTACTTC.

The V and J genes are TRBV27 and TRBJ1-2; the match to TRBD1 covers 9 bases. The V gene's germline CDR1 is MNHEY and CDR2 SMNVEV (reference sequence). V gave up 10 bases and J gave up 5 bases; unmatched junction bases: 5. The CDR3 length is 12 residues. DNA of the CDR3: TGTGCCACGGGACAGGGCGGTTATGGCTACACCTTC. It codes for CATGQGGYGYTF.

The V and J genes are TRBV7-2 and TRBJ1-5, with TRBD1 as a possible D gene (5 bases). The V gene lost 5 bases and the J gene lost 4 bases, with 9 bases spanning the gap. This CDR3 has 13 residues. Germline CDR1 SGHTA, CDR2 FQGNSA. Here the CDR3 DNA reads TGTGCCAGCAGCACCCGACAGAATCAGCCCCAGCATTTT. Translation: CASSTRQNQPQHF.

The chain recombines TRBV7-9 with TRBJ1-5; D is uncertain. The CDR3 has 13 amino acids. Germline V gene lookup returns CDR1 SEHNR and CDR2 FQNEAQ (reference sequence). V was trimmed by 5 bases and J by 7 bases, leaving 12 bases between them. CDR3: CASSAGEAQPQHF. The CDR3 DNA sequence: TGTGCCAGCAGCGCCGGAGAGGCGCAGCCCCAGCATTTT.

J is TRBJ1-4 and V is TRBV5-1; D may be TRBD1 (5 bases). In germline, CDR1 is SGHRS, CDR2 YFSETQ. This CDR3 comprises 15 residues. The germline V and J ends were trimmed by 4 bases and 4 bases, with 14 bases remaining between them. CDR3 loop: CASSPTTGGNEKLFF. The CDR3 nucleotides read TGCGCCAGCAGCCCCACGACGGGGGGTAATGAAAAACTGTTTTTT.

The chain is built from TRBV12-3 or TRBV12-4 and TRBJ2-3; D remains unclear. V was shortened by 2 bases and J by 10 bases, with 10 bases between the two germline ends. The CDR3 is made up of 12 amino acids. The CDR3 coding sequence is TGTGCCAGCAGTTTAAACCCCACGGCGCAGTATTTT. Its protein product is CASSLNPTAQYF.

The rearrangement uses TRBV9 and TRBJ2-7; 7 bases fit TRBD2. This CDR3 spans 13 amino acids. J lost 6 bases, V lost 4 bases, and 7 bases had no gene match. Germline V CDR1 and CDR2: SGDLS, YYNGEE. The chain's CDR3 is CASSLGPGGEQYF. The CDR3 DNA reads as TGTGCCAGCAGCTTAGGGCCGGGAGGCGAGCAGTACTTC.